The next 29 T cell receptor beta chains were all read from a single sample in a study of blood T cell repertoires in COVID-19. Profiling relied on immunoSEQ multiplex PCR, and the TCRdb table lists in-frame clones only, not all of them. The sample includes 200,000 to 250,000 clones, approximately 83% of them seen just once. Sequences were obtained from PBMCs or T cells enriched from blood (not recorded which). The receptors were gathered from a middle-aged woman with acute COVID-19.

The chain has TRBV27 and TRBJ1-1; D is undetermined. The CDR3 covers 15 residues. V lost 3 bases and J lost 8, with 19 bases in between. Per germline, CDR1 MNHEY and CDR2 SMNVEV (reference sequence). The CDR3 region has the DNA TGTGCCAGCAGTTTCGGGTCGGGAGCAGGTGGGGAAGCTTTCTTT. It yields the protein CASSFGSGAGGEAFF.

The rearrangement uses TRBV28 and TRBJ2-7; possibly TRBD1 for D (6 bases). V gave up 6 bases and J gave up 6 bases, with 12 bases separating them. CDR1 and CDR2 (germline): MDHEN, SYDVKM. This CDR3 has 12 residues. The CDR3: CASSRDTSEQYF. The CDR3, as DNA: TGTGCCAGCAGCCGGGACACCTCCGAGCAGTACTTC.

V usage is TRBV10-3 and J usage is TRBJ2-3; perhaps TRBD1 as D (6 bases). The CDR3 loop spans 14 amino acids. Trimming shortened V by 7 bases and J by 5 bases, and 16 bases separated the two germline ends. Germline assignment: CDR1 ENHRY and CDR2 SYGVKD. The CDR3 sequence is CAIMNAGVVDTQYF. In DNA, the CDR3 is TGTGCCATCATGAACGCAGGGGTAGTAGATACGCAGTATTTT.

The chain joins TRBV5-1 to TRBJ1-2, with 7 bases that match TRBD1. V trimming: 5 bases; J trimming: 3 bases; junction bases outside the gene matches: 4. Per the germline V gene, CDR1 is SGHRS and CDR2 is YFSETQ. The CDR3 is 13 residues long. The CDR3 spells CASSAGQDYGYTF. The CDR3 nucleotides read TGCGCCAGCAGTGCCGGACAGGACTATGGCTACACCTTC.

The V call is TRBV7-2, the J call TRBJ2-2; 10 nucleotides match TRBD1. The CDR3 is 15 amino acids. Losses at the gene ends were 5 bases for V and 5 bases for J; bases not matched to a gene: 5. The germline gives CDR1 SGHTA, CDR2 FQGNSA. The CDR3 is CASSPRTGGTGELFF. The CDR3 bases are TGTGCCAGCAGCCCGCGGACAGGGGGGACCGGGGAGCTGTTTTTT.

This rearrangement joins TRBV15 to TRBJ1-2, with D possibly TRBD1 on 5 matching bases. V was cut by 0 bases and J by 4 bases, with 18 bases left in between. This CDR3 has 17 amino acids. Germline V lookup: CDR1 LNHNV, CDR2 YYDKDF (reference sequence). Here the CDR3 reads CATSRDKAGMIVYGYTF. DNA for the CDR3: TGTGCCACCAGCAGAGATAAGGCAGGGATGATCGTCTATGGCTACACCTTC.

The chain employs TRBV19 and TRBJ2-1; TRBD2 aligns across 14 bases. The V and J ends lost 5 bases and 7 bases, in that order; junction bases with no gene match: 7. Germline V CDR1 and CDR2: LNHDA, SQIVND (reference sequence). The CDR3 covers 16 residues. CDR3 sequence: CASSPPGLAGVNEQFF. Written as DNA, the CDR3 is TGTGCCAGTAGTCCTCCGGGACTAGCGGGAGTGAATGAGCAGTTCTTC.

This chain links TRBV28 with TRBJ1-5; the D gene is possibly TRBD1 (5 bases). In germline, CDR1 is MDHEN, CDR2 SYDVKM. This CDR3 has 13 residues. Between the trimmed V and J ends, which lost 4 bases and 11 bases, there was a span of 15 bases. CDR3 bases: TGTGCCAGCAGTTACGGGGGGACTTTGACCCAGCATTTT. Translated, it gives CASSYGGTLTQHF.

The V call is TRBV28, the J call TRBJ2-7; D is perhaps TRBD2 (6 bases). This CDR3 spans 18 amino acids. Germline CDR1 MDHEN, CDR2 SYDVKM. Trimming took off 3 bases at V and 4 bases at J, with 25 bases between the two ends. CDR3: CASSLFFVKGRRVYEQYF. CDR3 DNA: TGTGCCAGCAGTTTGTTTTTTGTGAAGGGCCGGAGGGTTTACGAGCAGTACTTC.

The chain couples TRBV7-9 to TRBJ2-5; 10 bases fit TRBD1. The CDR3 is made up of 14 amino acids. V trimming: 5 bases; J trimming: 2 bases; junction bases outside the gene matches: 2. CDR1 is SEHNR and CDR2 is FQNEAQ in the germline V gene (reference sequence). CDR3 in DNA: TGTGCCAGCAGCCAGGGACAGGGGCAAGAGACCCAGTACTTC. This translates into CASSQGQGQETQYF.

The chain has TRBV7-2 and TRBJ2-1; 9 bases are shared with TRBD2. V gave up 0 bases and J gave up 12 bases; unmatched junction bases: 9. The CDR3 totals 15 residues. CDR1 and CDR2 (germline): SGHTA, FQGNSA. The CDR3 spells CASSLAGQAGGTQFF. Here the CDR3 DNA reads TGTGCCAGCAGCTTAGCAGGACAAGCGGGGGGTACGCAGTTCTTC.

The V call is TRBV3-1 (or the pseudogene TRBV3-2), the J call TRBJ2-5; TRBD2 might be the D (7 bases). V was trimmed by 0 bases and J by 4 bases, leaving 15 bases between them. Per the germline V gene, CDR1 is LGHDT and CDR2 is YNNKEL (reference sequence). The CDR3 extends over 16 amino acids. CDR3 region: CASSQDRGAVRETQYF. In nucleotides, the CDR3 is TGTGCCAGCAGCCAAGATCGGGGGGCGGTACGAGAGACCCAGTACTTC.

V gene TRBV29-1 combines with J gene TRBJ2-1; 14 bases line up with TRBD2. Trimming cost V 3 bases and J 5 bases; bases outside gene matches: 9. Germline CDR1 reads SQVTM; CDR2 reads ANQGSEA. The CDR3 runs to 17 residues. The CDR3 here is CSVDRTSGRRFDNEQFF. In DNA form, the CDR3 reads TGCAGCGTTGACAGGACTAGCGGGAGGAGGTTCGACAATGAGCAGTTCTTC.

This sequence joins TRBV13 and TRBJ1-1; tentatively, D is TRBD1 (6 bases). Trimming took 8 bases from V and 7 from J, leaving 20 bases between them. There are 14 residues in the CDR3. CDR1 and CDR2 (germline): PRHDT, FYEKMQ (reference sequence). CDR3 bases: TGTGCCAGCGAAGCCCGGGACAAGGTATATGAAGCTTTCTTT. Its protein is CASEARDKVYEAFF.

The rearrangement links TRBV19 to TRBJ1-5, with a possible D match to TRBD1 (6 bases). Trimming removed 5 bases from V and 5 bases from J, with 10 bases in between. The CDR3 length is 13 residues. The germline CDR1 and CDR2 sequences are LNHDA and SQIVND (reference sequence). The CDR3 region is CASSQGLHQPQHF. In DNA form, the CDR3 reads TGTGCCAGTAGTCAGGGGCTCCATCAGCCCCAGCATTTT.

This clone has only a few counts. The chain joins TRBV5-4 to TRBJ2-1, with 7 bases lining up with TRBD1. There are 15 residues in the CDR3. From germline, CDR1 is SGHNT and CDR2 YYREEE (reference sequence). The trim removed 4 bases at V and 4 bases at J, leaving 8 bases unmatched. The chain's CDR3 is CASSVTGETYNEQFF. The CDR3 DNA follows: TGTGCCAGCAGCGTTACAGGGGAGACTTACAATGAGCAGTTCTTC.

For the CDR3, the DNA is TGTGCCAGCAGTTACTCGAGAGCTGCCACTGAAGCTTTCTTT. Its protein is CASSYSRAATEAFF. The V and J genes are TRBV6-5 and TRBJ1-1; D remains ambiguous. V was trimmed by 0 bases and J by 4 bases, leaving 9 bases between them. Germline assignment: CDR1 MNHEY and CDR2 SVGAGI. This CDR3 is 14 amino acids long.

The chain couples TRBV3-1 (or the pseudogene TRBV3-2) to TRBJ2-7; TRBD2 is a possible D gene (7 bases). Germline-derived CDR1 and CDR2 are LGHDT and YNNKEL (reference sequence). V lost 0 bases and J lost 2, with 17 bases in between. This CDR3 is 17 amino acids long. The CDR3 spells CASSQDKWRGGPYEQYF. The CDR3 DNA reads TGTGCCAGCAGCCAAGATAAGTGGAGGGGGGGACCCTACGAGCAGTACTTC.

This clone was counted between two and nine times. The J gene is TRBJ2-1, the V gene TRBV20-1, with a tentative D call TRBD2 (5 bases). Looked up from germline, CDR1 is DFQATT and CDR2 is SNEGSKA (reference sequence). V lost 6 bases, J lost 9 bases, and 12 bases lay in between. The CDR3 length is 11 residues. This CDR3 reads CSAVLVGEQFF. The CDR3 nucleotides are TGCAGTGCCGTACTAGTAGGTGAGCAGTTCTTC.

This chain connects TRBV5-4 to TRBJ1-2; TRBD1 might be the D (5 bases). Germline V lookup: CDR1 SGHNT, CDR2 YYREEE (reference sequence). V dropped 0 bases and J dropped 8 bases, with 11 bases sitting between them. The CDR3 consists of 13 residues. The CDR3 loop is CASSLVGTWGYTF. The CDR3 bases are TGTGCCAGCAGCTTGGTGGGGACTTGGGGCTACACCTTC. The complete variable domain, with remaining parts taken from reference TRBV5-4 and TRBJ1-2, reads ETGVTQSPTHLIKTRGQQVTLRCSSQSGHNTVSWYQQALGQGPQFIFQYYREEENGRGNFPPRFSGLQFPNYSSELNVNALELDDSALYLCASSLVGTWGYTFGSGTRLTVV.

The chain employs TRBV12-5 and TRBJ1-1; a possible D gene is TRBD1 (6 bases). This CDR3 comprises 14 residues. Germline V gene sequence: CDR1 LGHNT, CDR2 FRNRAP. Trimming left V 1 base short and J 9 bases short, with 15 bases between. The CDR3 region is CASGLASTGTKAFF. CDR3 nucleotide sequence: TGTGCTAGTGGTTTGGCTTCCACCGGGACAAAAGCTTTCTTT.

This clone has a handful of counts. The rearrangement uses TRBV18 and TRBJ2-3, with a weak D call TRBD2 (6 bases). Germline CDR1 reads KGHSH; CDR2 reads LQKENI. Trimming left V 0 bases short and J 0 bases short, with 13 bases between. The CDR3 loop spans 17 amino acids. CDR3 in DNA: TGTGCCAGCTCACCACCTCGGGGGACGCCTAGCACAGATACGCAGTATTTT. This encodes CASSPPRGTPSTDTQYF.

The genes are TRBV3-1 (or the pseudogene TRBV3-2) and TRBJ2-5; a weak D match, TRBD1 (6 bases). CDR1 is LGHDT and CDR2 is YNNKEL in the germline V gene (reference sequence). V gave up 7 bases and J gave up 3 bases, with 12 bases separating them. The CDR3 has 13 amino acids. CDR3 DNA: TGTGCCAGCACTCATTGGACAGAAGAGACCCAGTACTTC. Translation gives CASTHWTEETQYF.

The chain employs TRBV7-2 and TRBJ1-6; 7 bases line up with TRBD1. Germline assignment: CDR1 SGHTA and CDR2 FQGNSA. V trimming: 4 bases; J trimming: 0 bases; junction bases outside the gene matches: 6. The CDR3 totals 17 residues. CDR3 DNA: TGTGCCAGCAGCTCTGACAGGGTGAGCTCCTATAATTCACCCCTCCACTTT. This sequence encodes CASSSDRVSSYNSPLHF.

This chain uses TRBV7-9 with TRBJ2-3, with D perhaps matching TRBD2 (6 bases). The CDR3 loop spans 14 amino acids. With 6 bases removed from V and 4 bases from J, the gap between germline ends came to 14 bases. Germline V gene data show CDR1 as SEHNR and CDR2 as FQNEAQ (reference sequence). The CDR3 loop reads CASSGTTRPDTQYF. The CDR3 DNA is TGTGCCAGCAGTGGTACGACTAGACCAGATACGCAGTATTTT.

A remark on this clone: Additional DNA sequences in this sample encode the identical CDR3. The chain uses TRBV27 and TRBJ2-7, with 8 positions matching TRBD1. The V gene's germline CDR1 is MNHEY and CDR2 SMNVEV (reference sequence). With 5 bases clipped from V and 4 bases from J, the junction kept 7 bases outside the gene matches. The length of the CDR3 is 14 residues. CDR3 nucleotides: TGTGCCAGCAGTCCTAGGACAGGGTATTACGAGCAGTACTTC. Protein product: CASSPRTGYYEQYF.

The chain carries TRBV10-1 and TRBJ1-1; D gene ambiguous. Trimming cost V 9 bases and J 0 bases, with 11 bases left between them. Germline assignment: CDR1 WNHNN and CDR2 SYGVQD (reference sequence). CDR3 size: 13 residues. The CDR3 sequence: CASRESMNTEAFF. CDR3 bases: TGCGCCAGTCGGGAGAGCATGAACACTGAAGCTTTCTTT.

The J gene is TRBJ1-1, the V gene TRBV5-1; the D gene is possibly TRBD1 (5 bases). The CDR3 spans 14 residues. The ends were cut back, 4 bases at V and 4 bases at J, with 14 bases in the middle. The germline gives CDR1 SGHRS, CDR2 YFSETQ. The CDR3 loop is CASSPRQLGTEAFF. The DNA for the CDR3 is TGCGCCAGCAGCCCTAGACAGCTCGGCACTGAAGCTTTCTTT.

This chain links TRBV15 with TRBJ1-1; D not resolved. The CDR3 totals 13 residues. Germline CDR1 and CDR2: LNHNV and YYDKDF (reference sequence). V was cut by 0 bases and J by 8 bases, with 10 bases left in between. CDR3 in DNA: TGTGCCACCAGCAGAGATAATCTCCTGGAAGCTTTCTTT. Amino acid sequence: CATSRDNLLEAFF.